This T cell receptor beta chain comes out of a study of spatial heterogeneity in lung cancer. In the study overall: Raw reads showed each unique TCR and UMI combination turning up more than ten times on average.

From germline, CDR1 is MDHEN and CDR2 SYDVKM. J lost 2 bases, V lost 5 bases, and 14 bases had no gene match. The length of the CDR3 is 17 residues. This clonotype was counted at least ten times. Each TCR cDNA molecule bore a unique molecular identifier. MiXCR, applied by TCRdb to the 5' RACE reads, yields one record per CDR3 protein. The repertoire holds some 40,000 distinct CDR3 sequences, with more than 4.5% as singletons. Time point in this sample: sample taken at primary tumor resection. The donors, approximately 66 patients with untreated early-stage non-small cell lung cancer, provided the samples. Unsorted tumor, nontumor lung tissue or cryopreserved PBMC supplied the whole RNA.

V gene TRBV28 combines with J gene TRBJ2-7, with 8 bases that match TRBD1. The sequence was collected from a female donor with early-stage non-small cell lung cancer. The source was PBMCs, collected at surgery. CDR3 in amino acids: CASSRETGVIDTYEQYF. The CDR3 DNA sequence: TGTGCCAGCAGTCGGGAGACAGGGGTGATAGATACCTACGAGCAGTACTTC.